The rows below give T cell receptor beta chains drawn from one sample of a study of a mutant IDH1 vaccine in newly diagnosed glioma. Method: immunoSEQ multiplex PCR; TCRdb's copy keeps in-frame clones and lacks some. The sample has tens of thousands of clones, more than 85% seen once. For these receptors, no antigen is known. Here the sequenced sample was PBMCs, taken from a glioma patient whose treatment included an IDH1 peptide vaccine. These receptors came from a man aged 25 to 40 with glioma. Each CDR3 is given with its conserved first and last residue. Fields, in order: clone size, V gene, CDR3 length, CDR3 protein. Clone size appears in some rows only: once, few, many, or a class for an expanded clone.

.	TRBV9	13	CASSSPGHNEQFF
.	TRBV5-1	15	CASSLGGTAYNEQFF
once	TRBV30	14	CAWSRGQGSQPQHF
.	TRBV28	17	CASRGMGYLATNEKLFF
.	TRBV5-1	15	CASSSTSGRLVEQYF
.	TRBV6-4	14	CASRPFGDTGELFF
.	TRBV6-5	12	CASTKGLGRTFF
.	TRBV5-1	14	CASSLSGRSYEQYF
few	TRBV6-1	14	CASRPEGLAGELFF
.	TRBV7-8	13	CASSLQMNTEAFF
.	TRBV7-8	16	CASRALAGTNTGELFF
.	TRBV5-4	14	CASSLSGWGTEAFF
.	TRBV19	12	CASSWFGGELFF
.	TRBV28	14	CASGGTGPNYGYTF
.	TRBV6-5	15	CASRAGGSRYYEQYF
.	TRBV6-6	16	CASSYPRGGDTDTQYF
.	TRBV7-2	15	CASSFRDRLSYEQYF
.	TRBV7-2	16	CASSLGAGGYYNEQFF
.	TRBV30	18	CAWSGDYRGLAAQETQYF
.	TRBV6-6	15	CASRIGTPGDSPLHF
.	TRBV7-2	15	CASSPRTGITDTQYF
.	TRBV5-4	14	CASSSGHRTDTQYF
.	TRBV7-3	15	CASSSKAVSNTEAFF
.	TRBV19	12	CASREFNYGYTF
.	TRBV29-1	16	CSVENPSGGRGTEAFF
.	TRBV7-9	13	CASTPGVTGELFF
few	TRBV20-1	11	CSAVRDTEAFF
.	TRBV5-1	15	CASSMDPSPGDTQYF
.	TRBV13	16	CASSSRTSGSTDTQYF
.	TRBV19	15	CASRNRVGGFNEQFF
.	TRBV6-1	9	CASSGGTFF
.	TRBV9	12	CASSQGDNEAFF
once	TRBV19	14	CASSTRGAAYEQYF
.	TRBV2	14	CASIGGRRSYEQYF
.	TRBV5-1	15	CASSLEPLGSETQYF
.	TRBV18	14	CASSPGTGDYEQYF
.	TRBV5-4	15	CASSLGTGLGREQYF
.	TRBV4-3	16	CASSHYASGGAYEQYF
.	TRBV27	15	CASSGRSSYNSPLHF
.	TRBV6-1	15	CASSEDYSPGNTIYF
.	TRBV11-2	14	CASSLAGSGLEQFF
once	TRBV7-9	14	CASSYPGQAYEQYF
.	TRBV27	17	CASSPDRGGFSTDTQYF
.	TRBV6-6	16	CASSYEGQGSFYGYTF
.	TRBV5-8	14	CASSLAGLSDTQYF
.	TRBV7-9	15	CASSSTGRRYEKLFF
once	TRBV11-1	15	CASSQSRGTINEQFF
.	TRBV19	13	CASTRGPYTEAFF
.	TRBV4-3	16	CASSQVGPGLHNEQFF
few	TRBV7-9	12	CASSPHEYGYTF
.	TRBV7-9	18	CASSLVLGLAGRTDTQYF
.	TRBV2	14	CASSVTGSFNEQYF
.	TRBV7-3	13	CASSPGTGETQYF
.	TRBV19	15	CASSTAGTSLDEQYF